This entry is about one T cell receptor (beta chain). Sequencing was performed with immunoSEQ multiplex PCR; in TCRdb, only in-frame clones are kept and a portion is missing. Counted here are over 85,000 clones, just under 85% occurring once; the ten biggest clones make up 3% to 3.5%. The record originates from a study of blood T cell repertoires in COVID-19. Overall study context: Sample material is recorded as cDNA or gDNA derived from T cells, B-cell-depleted T cells, or PBMCs.

The V and J ends lost 1 base and 5 bases respectively, with 12 bases between them. Germline V gives CDR1 SGHAT, CDR2 FQNNGV. The CDR3 totals 15 residues. The receptor's source is a man aged 50 to 59 with acute or convalescent COVID-19. The J gene is TRBJ2-1, the V gene TRBV11-2; the D is unclear. Sequenced sample: peripheral blood. The CDR3 DNA follows: TGTGCCAGCAGCTTAGTGGGTCTAGGTGACAATGAGCAGTTCTTC. Encoded protein: CASSLVGLGDNEQFF.